The clone carrying this T cell receptor beta chain was seen a single time. Its target is unknown. Germline lookup yields CDR1 LNHDA and CDR2 SQIVND (reference sequence). The CDR3 covers 15 residues. Trimming took off 3 bases at V and 8 bases at J, with 16 bases between the two ends. The data belong to a study of PD-1 blockade in classical Hodgkin lymphoma. Repertoires were generated with immunoSEQ multiplex PCR, while TCRdb's copy carries only in-frame clones and drops some. The sample lists some 100,000 clones, about 92% occurring once. The study, taken as a whole, reports: By C4D1, diversity of CD4+ TCRs had risen significantly, whereas that of CD8+ TCRs had not. The baseline diversity of complete responders showed similarity to that of newly diagnosed patients. Baseline TCR diversity was reportedly lower in newly diagnosed patients than healthy donors.

Time point here: cycle 4 day 1 (C4D1), after less than 7 weeks of nivolumab. Autologous stem cell transplantation was followed by relapse in every patient, and brentuximab vedotin exposure varied. Complete response, partial response or progressive disease constituted the best response categories observed. The sequence derives from a human donor with classical Hodgkin lymphoma. V gene TRBV19 combines with J gene TRBJ1-4; D unclear. The sequences come from peripheral blood mononuclear cells (PBMCs), collected before the fourth cycle of nivolumab. Here the CDR3 DNA reads TGTGCCAGTAGTATCTCACTCCACCGAGGCGAAAAACTGTTTTTT. This translates into CASSISLHRGEKLFF.